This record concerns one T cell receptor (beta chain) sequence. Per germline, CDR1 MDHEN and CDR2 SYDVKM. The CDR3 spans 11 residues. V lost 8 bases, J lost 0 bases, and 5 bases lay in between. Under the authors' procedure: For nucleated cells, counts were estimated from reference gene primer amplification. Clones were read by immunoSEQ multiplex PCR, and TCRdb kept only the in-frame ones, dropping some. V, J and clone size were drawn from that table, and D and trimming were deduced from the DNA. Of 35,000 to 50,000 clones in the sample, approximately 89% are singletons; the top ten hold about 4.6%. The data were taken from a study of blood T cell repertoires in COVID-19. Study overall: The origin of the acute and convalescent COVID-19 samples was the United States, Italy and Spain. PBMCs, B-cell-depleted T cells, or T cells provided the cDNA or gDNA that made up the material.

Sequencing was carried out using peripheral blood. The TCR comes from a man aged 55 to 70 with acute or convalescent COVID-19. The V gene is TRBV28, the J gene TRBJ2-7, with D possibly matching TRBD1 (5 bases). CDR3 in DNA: TGTGCCAGCGACAGCTCCTACGAGCAGTACTTC. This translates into CASDSSYEQYF.